These 31 T cell receptor beta chains originate from one sample sequenced in a study of spatial heterogeneity in lung cancer. TCRdb called the 5' RACE reads again in MiXCR, with one record for every CDR3 protein. The sample includes 40,000 or so distinct CDR3 sequences, 6.5% to 8.5% of them seen just once. Time point noted: sample taken at primary tumor resection. This specimen was PBMCs, taken at surgery. These receptors were collected from a male donor with early-stage non-small cell lung cancer.

This clonotype was recorded many times. This chain joins TRBV12-3 or TRBV12-4 and TRBJ1-6, with TRBD1 identical over 8 bases. The CDR3 is made up of 14 amino acids. V lost 5 bases, J lost 7 bases, and 4 bases stayed unmatched. In nucleotides, the CDR3 is TGTGCCAGCAGTGACAGGGGCTGGAATTCACCCCTCCACTTT. Translated, it gives CASSDRGWNSPLHF.

In its sample, this clonotype was seen many times. The chain joins TRBV20-1 to TRBJ1-2; D is perhaps TRBD1 (6 bases). Trimming pared 0 bases from V and 8 bases from J, leaving 13 bases between. This CDR3 comprises 13 residues. Germline lookup yields CDR1 DFQATT and CDR2 SNEGSKA (reference sequence). Here the CDR3 reads CSARDTGAKGYTF. The CDR3 region has the DNA TGCAGTGCTAGAGATACGGGGGCTAAGGGCTACACCTTC.

This clonotype was seen ten or more times. This sequence joins TRBV29-1 and TRBJ2-3; D is ambiguous. CDR1 is SQVTM and CDR2 is ANQGSEA in the germline V gene. V was clipped by 6 bases and J by 1 base, with 11 bases between them. The CDR3 runs to 13 residues. The CDR3 sequence is CSVNWSGTDTQYF. For the CDR3, the DNA is TGCAGCGTGAACTGGAGCGGCACAGATACGCAGTATTTT.

This clonotype occurred many times. This chain links TRBV6-5 with TRBJ1-3, with 7 bases that match TRBD1. With 5 bases clipped from V and 0 bases from J, the junction kept 4 bases outside the gene matches. This CDR3 region has 15 residues. Germline V CDR1 and CDR2: MNHEY, SVGAGI. The CDR3 protein is CASSQDRSSGNTIYF. The CDR3, as DNA: TGTGCCAGCAGTCAGGACAGGAGCTCTGGAAACACCATATATTTT.

This clonotype was seen at least ten times. The chain employs TRBV12-3 or TRBV12-4 and TRBJ1-2; weak D call: TRBD1 (5 bases). This CDR3 is 15 amino acids long. Trimming removed 6 bases at V and 4 bases at J, with 18 bases between. CDR3 in amino acids: CASRPGTAPIYGYTF. The CDR3 DNA is TGTGCCAGCAGGCCAGGGACCGCTCCGATCTATGGCTACACCTTC.

This clonotype has a count of ten or more. This sequence joins TRBV7-2 and TRBJ2-5; TRBD2 aligns across 9 bases. V lost 4 bases to trimming and J lost 1 base; unmatched junction nucleotides: 1. Germline V gives CDR1 SGHTA, CDR2 FQGNSA. The CDR3 length is 14 residues. In DNA form, the CDR3 reads TGTGCCAGCAGCTCTAGCGGGGCCCAAGAGACCCAGTACTTC. Protein sequence: CASSSSGAQETQYF.

This clonotype has ten or more counts. The rearrangement joins TRBV12-3 or TRBV12-4 to TRBJ2-3, with no clear D. This CDR3 is built from 13 residues. Trimming removed 4 bases from V and 2 bases from J, with 7 bases in between. In nucleotides, the CDR3 is TGTGCCAGCAGTTGGACGCCCACAGATACGCAGTATTTT. This encodes CASSWTPTDTQYF.

This clonotype was seen repeatedly, ten times or more. J is TRBJ1-1 and V is TRBV4-1, with TRBD1 as a possible D gene (6 bases). Germline assignment: CDR1 MGHRA and CDR2 YSYEKL. The CDR3 spans 16 residues. The V gene lost 1 base and the J gene lost 5 bases, with 17 bases spanning the gap. The CDR3 is CASSQGSGAGETEAFF. The CDR3 bases are TGCGCCAGCAGCCAAGGTTCGGGCGCAGGGGAGACTGAAGCTTTCTTT.

There are a few counts of this clonotype. CDR3 nucleotide sequence: TGTGCCAGCAGTTTGAGGGGACTAGCGGGAGTAAGAGCAGATACGCAGTATTTT. Its protein product is CASSLRGLAGVRADTQYF. The gene calls are TRBV27 and TRBJ2-3; 14 nucleotides match TRBD2. J gave up 4 bases and V 3 bases, and 9 bases lay outside the gene matches. This CDR3 has 18 amino acids. Germline V gene sequence: CDR1 MNHEY, CDR2 SMNVEV (reference sequence).

This clonotype was seen many times. V usage is TRBV28 and J usage is TRBJ1-6; no firm D call. Germline V gene sequence: CDR1 MDHEN, CDR2 SYDVKM. There are 13 residues in the CDR3. V lost 2 bases and J 9 bases, leaving 8 bases between the germline ends. CDR3 bases: TGTGCCAGCAGTTTAGGGAAGGGTTCACCCCTCCACTTT. It codes for CASSLGKGSPLHF.

This clonotype was observed at least ten times. This chain uses TRBV12-3 or TRBV12-4 with TRBJ1-3; no reliable D call. CDR3 length: 15 amino acids. The V gene lost 2 bases and the J gene lost 0 bases, with 8 bases spanning the gap. The chain's CDR3 is CASSLLPSSGNTIYF. The DNA for the CDR3 is TGTGCCAGCAGTTTATTACCGAGCTCTGGAAACACCATATATTTT.

This clonotype has a count of ten or more. The CDR3 DNA is TGTGCCAGCAGCTTAGCCGCAGGGACCAAAAACATTCAGTACTTC. Translated: CASSLAAGTKNIQYF. This rearrangement joins TRBV7-6 to TRBJ2-4, with D perhaps TRBD1 (5 bases). V gave up 0 bases and J gave up 2 bases, with 8 bases separating them. The CDR3 consists of 15 residues. The germline CDR1 and CDR2 sequences are SGHVS and FNYEAQ.

This clonotype occurred many times. This chain joins TRBV15 and TRBJ2-7, with TRBD1 as a possible D gene (5 bases). Trimming took off 2 bases at V and 5 bases at J, with 19 bases between the two ends. Germline V gene sequence: CDR1 LNHNV, CDR2 YYDKDF (reference sequence). The CDR3 is 16 amino acids. CDR3 protein: CATSRYPTGGMNEQYF. DNA for the CDR3: TGTGCCACCAGCAGATACCCCACAGGCGGCATGAACGAGCAGTACTTC. Together with reference TRBV15 and TRBJ2-7, the CDR3 gives the full variable domain: DAMVIQNPRYQVTQFGKPVTLSCSQTLNHNVMYWYQQKSSQAPKLLFHYYDKDFNNEADTPDNFQSRRPNTSFCFLDIRSPGLGDTAMYLCATSRYPTGGMNEQYFGPGTRLTVT.

This clonotype was counted a few times. The genes are TRBV5-1 and TRBJ2-5; the match to TRBD1 covers 9 bases. V dropped 4 bases and J dropped 5; count of bases not matched to a gene: 6. The CDR3 contains 14 residues. CDR1 and CDR2 (germline): SGHRS, YFSETQ. CDR3 bases: TGCGCCAGCAGCCAAGGGACAGGGAGGGAGACCCAGTACTTC. This codes for CASSQGTGRETQYF.

This clonotype was detected a few times. CDR3 loop: CASSPHQDNEKLFF. In DNA, the CDR3 is TGTGCCAGCAGCCCCCACCAGGATAATGAAAAACTGTTTTTT. The chain couples TRBV7-2 to TRBJ1-4, with D unresolved. V shed 5 bases and J shed 4 bases, with 11 bases lying between them. Germline loops: CDR1 SGHTA, CDR2 FQGNSA. This CDR3 contains 14 residues.

The rearrangement links TRBV19 to TRBJ2-3; D gene unclear. The V end was cut by 2 bases, the J end by 2 bases, with 11 bases between. The length of the CDR3 is 15 residues. The germline gives CDR1 LNHDA, CDR2 SQIVND (reference sequence). The CDR3 loop reads CASSITLGHTDTQYF. The DNA for the CDR3 is TGTGCCAGTAGTATAACGCTCGGGCACACAGATACGCAGTATTTT.

This clonotype was observed at least ten times. The chain couples TRBV7-9 to TRBJ2-4; D ambiguous. The CDR3 runs 13 residues. The V gene's germline CDR1 is SEHNR and CDR2 FQNEAQ (reference sequence). V shed 2 bases and J shed 9 bases, with 11 bases lying between them. CDR3 nucleotide sequence: TGTGCCAGCAGCTTAATATATGGTGGCATTCAGTACTTC. Protein: CASSLIYGGIQYF.

In its sample, this clonotype was seen many times. The rearrangement uses TRBV5-8 and TRBJ2-6, with D perhaps TRBD1 or TRBD2 (5 bases each). Per the germline V gene, CDR1 is SGHTS and CDR2 is YDEGEE. The CDR3 is 19 residues long. Trimming stripped 3 bases from V and 0 bases from J, with 19 bases between. The DNA for the CDR3 is TGTGCCAGCAGCTGGAGCCGGGGCGGAGCAAACTCTGGGGCCAACGTCCTGACTTTC. This translates into CASSWSRGGANSGANVLTF.

With regard to this clonotype: A much larger clone differs by one base, so this may be a read error. The chain carries TRBV4-1 and TRBJ2-2; TRBD2 aligns across 8 bases. Per the germline V gene, CDR1 is MGHRA and CDR2 is YSYEKL. This CDR3 contains 17 residues. The CDR3 DNA sequence: TGCGCCAGCAGCCAAGTTAACCTGGGACTAGATTCCGGGGTGCTGTTTTTT. It encodes CASSQVNLGLDSGVLFF.

V gene TRBV11-3 combines with J gene TRBJ2-1; 9 bases align to TRBD1. J was trimmed by 2 bases and V by 2 bases; bases with no gene match: 10. This CDR3 contains 18 residues. CDR1 is SGHNT, CDR2 YENEEA, per germline. The CDR3 here is CASSLLSLGDRAYNEQFF. The CDR3 DNA reads TGTGCCAGCAGCTTATTATCCCTTGGGGACAGGGCCTACAATGAGCAGTTCTTC.

The chain combines TRBV7-3 with TRBJ2-7; 9 bases are shared with TRBD1. Trimming at V came to 5 bases and at J to 3 bases, leaving 11 bases not matched to a gene. The germline V gene has CDR1 SGHTA and CDR2 FQGTGA. CDR3 length: 16 amino acids. The CDR3 DNA follows: TGTGCCAGCAGCCGAGACCGGACAGGGGCGGTCTACGAGCAGTACTTC. This gives the protein CASSRDRTGAVYEQYF. Full variable domain (outside the CDR3, taken from reference TRBV7-3 and TRBJ2-7): GAGVSQTPSNKVTEKGKYVELRCDPISGHTALYWYRQSLGQGPEFLIYFQGTGAADDSGLPNDRFFAVRPEGSVSTLKIQRTERGDSAVYLCASSRDRTGAVYEQYFGPGTRLTVT.

This clonotype has at least ten counts. The chain is built from TRBV4-2 and TRBJ2-5, with D possibly being TRBD1 or TRBD2 (6 bases each). Germline CDR1 is LGHNA and CDR2 is YNFKEQ. CDR3 length: 15 residues. Trimming shortened V by 2 bases and J by 2 bases, and 12 bases separated the two germline ends. The CDR3, as DNA: TGTGCCAGCAGCCAAATAGGGGGGTTACAAGAGACCCAGTACTTC. Amino acid sequence: CASSQIGGLQETQYF.

The chain carries TRBV13 and TRBJ2-7; D is unresolved. Trimming took off 5 bases at V and 0 bases at J, with 11 bases between the two ends. Germline CDR1 PRHDT, CDR2 FYEKMQ (reference sequence). The CDR3 is made up of 14 amino acids. The CDR3 protein is CASSLRLSSYEQYF. CDR3 nucleotides: TGTGCCAGCAGCCTACGGCTTAGCTCCTACGAGCAGTACTTC.

The chain's CDR3 is CAWSVLQLNTEAFF. The CDR3 bases are TGTGCCTGGAGTGTACTCCAGTTGAACACTGAAGCTTTCTTT. The rearrangement joins TRBV30 to TRBJ1-1, with D unclear. V lost 0 bases to trimming and J lost 0 bases, with 8 bases between them. The CDR3 contains 14 residues. Germline CDR1 reads GTSNPN; CDR2 reads SVGIG (reference sequence).

Points on this clonotype: A much larger clone lies one base from this, so it may be a read error. This chain joins TRBV18 and TRBJ2-3; no definite D call. Germline V gives CDR1 KGHSH, CDR2 LQKENI. The length of the CDR3 is 13 residues. The CDR3 reads CASSRPSTDMQYF. The DNA for the CDR3 is TGTGCCAGCTCTCGACCGAGCACAGATATGCAGTATTTT.

This clonotype was counted ten times or more. The CDR3 DNA follows: TGTGCCTGGAGTGTACTCGATTACACTGAAGCTTTCTTT. Protein sequence: CAWSVLDYTEAFF. This chain joins TRBV30 and TRBJ1-1, with no clear D. The germline V and J ends were trimmed by 0 bases and 3 bases, with 8 bases remaining between them. Germline V gene lookup returns CDR1 GTSNPN and CDR2 SVGIG (reference sequence). This CDR3 has 13 residues.

This clonotype was detected many times. The chain uses TRBV30 and TRBJ2-2; D not resolved. This CDR3 spans 14 amino acids. Germline CDR1 and CDR2: GTSNPN and SVGIG (reference sequence). V was pared by 2 bases and J by 1 base, with 8 bases between. This CDR3 is CAWSRTLNTGELFF. The CDR3 DNA reads as TGTGCCTGGAGTCGGACCTTGAACACCGGGGAGCTGTTTTTT.

The rearrangement links TRBV4-3 to TRBJ2-1, with D uncertain. The CDR3 consists of 17 residues. Per the germline V gene, CDR1 is LGHNA and CDR2 is YSLEER. V lost 1 base and J 10 bases, leaving 23 bases between the germline ends. The DNA for the CDR3 is TGCGCCAGCAGCCAAGTACAGCGTGACCTCCCGGCACGGGAGCAGTTCTTC. Amino acid sequence: CASSQVQRDLPAREQFF.

This clonotype showed up just a few times. This chain connects TRBV6-2 or TRBV6-3 to TRBJ1-2; 8 nucleotides align to TRBD1. CDR1 and CDR2 (germline): MNHEY, SVGEGT. The CDR3 is 13 residues long. V lost 6 bases and J lost 4; bases outside the gene matches: 4. CDR3 DNA: TGTGCCAGCAGGCCGACAGGGGTCTATGGCTACACCTTC. This encodes CASRPTGVYGYTF.

The chain combines TRBV12-3 or TRBV12-4 with TRBJ1-6; D gene unclear. This CDR3 has 18 residues. V dropped 3 bases and J dropped 4 bases, with 19 bases sitting between them. CDR3: CASSFRTSGRKYNSPLHF. CDR3 DNA: TGTGCCAGCAGTTTCCGCACTAGCGGAAGAAAGTATAATTCACCCCTCCACTTT.

In its sample, this clonotype was seen a few times. The rearrangement joins TRBV12-3 or TRBV12-4 to TRBJ2-1; maybe TRBD1 (5 bases). V lost 8 bases, J lost 2 bases, and 19 bases lay in between. The CDR3 has 16 residues. This CDR3 is CASPPRGRVTYNEQFF. Written as DNA, the CDR3 is TGTGCCAGCCCCCCTAGGGGCAGGGTGACCTACAATGAGCAGTTCTTC.